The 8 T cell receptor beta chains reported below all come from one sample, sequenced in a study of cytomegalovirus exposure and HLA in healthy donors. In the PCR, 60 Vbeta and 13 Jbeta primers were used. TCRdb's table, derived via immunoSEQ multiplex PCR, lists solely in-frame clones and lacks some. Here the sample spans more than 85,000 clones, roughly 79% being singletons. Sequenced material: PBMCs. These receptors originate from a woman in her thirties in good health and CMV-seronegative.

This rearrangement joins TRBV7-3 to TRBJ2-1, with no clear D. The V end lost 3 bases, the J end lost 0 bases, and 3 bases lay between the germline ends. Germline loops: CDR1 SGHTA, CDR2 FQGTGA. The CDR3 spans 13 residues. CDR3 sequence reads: CASSFLSYNEQFF. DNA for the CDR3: TGTGCCAGCAGCTTCCTCTCCTACAATGAGCAGTTCTTC.

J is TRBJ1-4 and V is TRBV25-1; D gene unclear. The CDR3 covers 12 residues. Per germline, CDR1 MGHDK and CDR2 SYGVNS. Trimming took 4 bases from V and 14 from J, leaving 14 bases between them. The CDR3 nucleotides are TGTGCCAGCAGTGGAGAGGGAATCGGGCTGTTTTTT. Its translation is CASSGEGIGLFF. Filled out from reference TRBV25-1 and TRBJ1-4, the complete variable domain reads EADIYQTPRYLVIGTGKKITLECSQTMGHDKMYWYQQDPGMELHLIHYSYGVNSTEKGDLSSESTVSRIRTEHFPLTLESARPSHTSQYLCASSGEGIGLFFGSGTQLSVL.

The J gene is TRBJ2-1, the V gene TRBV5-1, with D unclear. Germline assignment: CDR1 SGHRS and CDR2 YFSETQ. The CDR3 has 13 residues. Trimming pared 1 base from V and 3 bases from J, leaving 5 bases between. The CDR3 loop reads CASSLYSYNEQFF. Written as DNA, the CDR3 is TGCGCCAGCAGCTTGTACAGCTACAATGAGCAGTTCTTC.

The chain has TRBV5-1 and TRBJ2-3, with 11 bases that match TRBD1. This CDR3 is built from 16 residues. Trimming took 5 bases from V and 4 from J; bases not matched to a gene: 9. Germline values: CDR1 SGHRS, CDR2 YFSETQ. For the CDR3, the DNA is TGCGCCAGCAGATGGAGCGCGGGACAGGGGGCAGATACGCAGTATTTT. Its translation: CASRWSAGQGADTQYF.

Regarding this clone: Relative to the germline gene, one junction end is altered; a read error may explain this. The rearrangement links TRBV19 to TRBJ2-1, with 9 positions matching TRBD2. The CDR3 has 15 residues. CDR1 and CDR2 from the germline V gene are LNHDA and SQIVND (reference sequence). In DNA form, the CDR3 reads TGTGCCAGTAGTCTAGATCTAGCGGGGCAGGGTGAGCAGTTCTTC. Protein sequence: CASSLDLAGQGEQFF.

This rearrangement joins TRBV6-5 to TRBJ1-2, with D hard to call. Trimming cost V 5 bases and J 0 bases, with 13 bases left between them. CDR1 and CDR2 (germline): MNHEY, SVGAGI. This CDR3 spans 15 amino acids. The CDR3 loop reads CASSLTWATNYGYTF. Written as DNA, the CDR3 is TGTGCCAGCAGTCTCACGTGGGCTACTAACTATGGCTACACCTTC.

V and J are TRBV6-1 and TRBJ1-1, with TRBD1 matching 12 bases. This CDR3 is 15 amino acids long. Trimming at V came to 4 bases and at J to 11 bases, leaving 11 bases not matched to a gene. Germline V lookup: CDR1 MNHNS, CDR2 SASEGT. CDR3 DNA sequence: TGTGCCAGCAGTGGCCGGGACAGGGGGCAGAGATTGGCTTTCTTT. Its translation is CASSGRDRGQRLAFF.

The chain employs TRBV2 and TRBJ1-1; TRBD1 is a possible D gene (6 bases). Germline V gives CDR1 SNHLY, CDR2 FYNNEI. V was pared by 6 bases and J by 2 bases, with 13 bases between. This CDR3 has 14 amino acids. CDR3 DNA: TGTGCCAGCAGGCAAACAGGGCATAACACTGAAGCTTTCTTT. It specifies CASRQTGHNTEAFF.